This T cell receptor beta chain originates from a study of control samples from healthy donors and cancer patients. This CDR3 has 15 amino acids. CDR1 and CDR2 from the germline V gene are SGHNT and YYREEE (reference sequence). After removal of 4 bases from V and 3 bases from J, the junction contained 4 bases not matched to a gene. Profiled with immunoSEQ multiplex PCR; TCRdb holds only in-frame clones, not every one. Among under 130,000 clones, about four fifths were seen once, and the ten largest hold less than 15%. J is TRBJ2-2 and V is TRBV5-4; 9 bases align to TRBD1. Sequencing was carried out using blood. The origin of this receptor is a woman between 45 and 65 years old in good health. The CDR3 nucleotides are TGTGCCAGCAGCCTCGACAGGGGGTACACCGGGGAGCTGTTTTTT. It is translated as CASSLDRGYTGELFF.